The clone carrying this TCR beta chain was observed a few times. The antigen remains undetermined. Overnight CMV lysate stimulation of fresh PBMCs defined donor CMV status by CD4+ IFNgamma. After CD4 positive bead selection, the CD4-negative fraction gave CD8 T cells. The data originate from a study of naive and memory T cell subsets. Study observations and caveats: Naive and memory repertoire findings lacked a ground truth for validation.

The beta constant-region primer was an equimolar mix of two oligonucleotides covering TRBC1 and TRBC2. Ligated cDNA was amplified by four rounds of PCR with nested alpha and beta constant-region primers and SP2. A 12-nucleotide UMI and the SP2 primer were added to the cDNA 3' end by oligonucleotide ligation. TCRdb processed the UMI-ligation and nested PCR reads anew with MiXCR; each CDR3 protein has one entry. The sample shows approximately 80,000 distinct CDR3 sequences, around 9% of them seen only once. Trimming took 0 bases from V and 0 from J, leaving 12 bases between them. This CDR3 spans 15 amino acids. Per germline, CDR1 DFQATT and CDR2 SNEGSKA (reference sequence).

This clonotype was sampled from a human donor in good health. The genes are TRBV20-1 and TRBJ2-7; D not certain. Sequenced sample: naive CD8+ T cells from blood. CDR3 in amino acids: CSARDYSSASYEQYF. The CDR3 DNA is TGCAGTGCTAGAGATTACTCCAGCGCCTCCTACGAGCAGTACTTC.